What follows is one T cell receptor beta chain and its context. Researchers ran immunoSEQ v3.0 at survey level. Profiling relied on immunoSEQ multiplex PCR, and the TCRdb table lists in-frame clones only, not all of them. Here the sample spans 2,500 to 3,000 clones, around 79% being singletons. V was cut by 5 bases and J by 1 base, with 8 bases left in between. CDR1 is SEHNR and CDR2 is FQNEAQ in the germline V gene (reference sequence). This CDR3 has 13 residues. This entry comes from a study of long-term antiretroviral therapy in people with HIV. Here the sequenced sample was unsorted PBMCs, taken 0.4 years before starting antiretroviral therapy. The clonotype originates from a middle-aged woman with HIV. The chain combines TRBV7-9 with TRBJ1-1, with D possibly matching TRBD1 (6 bases). Here the CDR3 DNA reads TGTGCCAGCAGCCCACAGGGGAACACTGAAGCTTTCTTT. Encoded protein: CASSPQGNTEAFF.